This T cell receptor beta chain appears in the sequencing data of a study of OX40 agonist ivuxolimab in advanced cancers. Study-wide background: While on treatment, patients had intravenous ivuxolimab at 0.01 to 10 mg/kg every 2 weeks. Study-level points and caveats: Clonal expansion by week 6 occurred in CD4+ and CD8+ blood T cells (at 0.1 to 3.0 mg/kg).

Systemic immunosuppression or autoimmune disease history was grounds to exclude patients. Trimming took 2 bases from V and 4 from J; bases not matched to a gene: 2. The CDR3 runs to 15 residues. CDR1 and CDR2 (germline): MNHEY, SMNVEV (reference sequence). Sequencing was performed with immunoSEQ multiplex PCR; in TCRdb, only in-frame clones are kept and a portion is missing. The sample yields some 110,000 clones, approximately 92% seen once. A word on this clone: Its matching antigen is unknown.

The source is an adult with an advanced solid tumor such as melanoma, head and neck, liver or kidney cancer. V is TRBV27 and J is TRBJ2-2, with 9 nucleotides matching TRBD2. The specimen comprised CD4+ or CD8+ T cells sorted from blood, sampled in a trial of the OX40 agonist ivuxolimab. The CDR3 coding sequence is TGTGCCAGCAGTTTACTAGCGGGAACCACCGGGGAGCTGTTTTTT. This codes for CASSLLAGTTGELFF.